These T cell receptor beta chains were read from a single sample in a study of T cell responses to AZD1222 COVID-19 vaccine. Clones were read by immunoSEQ multiplex PCR, and TCRdb kept only the in-frame ones, dropping some. The sample lists about 170,000 clones, 85% to 90% occurring once. The material sequenced was peripheral blood, taken on day 0 of AZD1222 vaccination. The source is an adult in good health. The CDR3 runs from the conserved cysteine through the conserved F or W. A D gene is named only where the DNA matches it firmly. Not all rows give a size; the values are once, few, many and, for expanded clones, a class.

size	V	D	J	CDR3	DNA
NA	TRBV20-1	NA	TRBJ1-6	CSASLGDNSPLHF	TGCAGTGCTAGTTTGGGGGATAATTCACCCCTCCACTTT
NA	TRBV18	NA	TRBJ1-1	CASSQVGRNTEAFF	TGTGCCAGCTCCCAGGTAGGCAGGAACACTGAAGCTTTCTTT
NA	TRBV7-9	NA	TRBJ1-2	CASSLDHYGYTF	TGTGCCAGCAGCTTAGATCACTATGGCTACACCTTC
NA	TRBV19	NA	TRBJ2-2	CASSIGGRINTGELFF	TGTGCCAGTAGTATAGGGGGCAGGATAAACACCGGGGAGCTGTTTTTT
NA	TRBV7-9	TRBD1	TRBJ2-2	CASSPRQGINTGELFF	TGTGCCAGCAGCCCCCGACAGGGAATTAACACCGGGGAGCTGTTTTTT
once	TRBV18	TRBD1	TRBJ1-6	CASSLIPGQGASPLHF	TGTGCCAGCTCACTAATACCGGGACAGGGGGCCTCACCCCTCCACTTT
NA	TRBV7-9	NA	TRBJ2-7	CASSSNEGHPILYEQYF	TGTGCCAGCAGCTCCAACGAGGGACACCCCATACTCTACGAGCAGTACTTC
NA	TRBV5-4	NA	TRBJ1-4	CASSLRGGGSNEKLFF	TGTGCCAGCAGCTTGCGAGGGGGGGGCTCTAATGAAAAACTGTTTTTT
NA	TRBV4-1	TRBD1	TRBJ1-1	CASSQARGRRNTEAFF	TGCGCCAGCAGCCAAGCCAGGGGGCGACGGAACACTGAAGCTTTCTTT
NA	TRBV6-2/TRBV6-3	TRBD1	TRBJ1-1	CASSSTGGNTEAFF	TGTGCCAGCAGCAGTACAGGGGGTAACACTGAAGCTTTCTTT
NA	TRBV5-5	TRBD1	TRBJ2-7	CASSSGTGVRAYEQYF	TGTGCCAGCAGCTCTGGGACAGGGGTTCGGGCCTACGAGCAGTACTTC
NA	TRBV9	NA	TRBJ1-2	CASSVGSRGDFYGYTF	TGTGCCAGCAGCGTAGGAAGCAGGGGCGACTTCTATGGCTACACCTTC
NA	TRBV4-1	TRBD2	TRBJ2-1	CASSHQTSGGNNEQFF	TGCGCCAGCAGCCACCAGACTAGCGGGGGGAATAATGAGCAGTTCTTC
NA	TRBV9	TRBD2	TRBJ2-3	CASSATSESTDTQYF	TGTGCCAGCAGCGCCACTAGCGAGAGCACAGATACGCAGTATTTT
NA	TRBV7-2	NA	TRBJ1-2	CASSLGQVGWLTF	TGTGCCAGCAGCTTAGGCCAGGTCGGATGGTTAACCTTC
NA	TRBV6-5	TRBD2	TRBJ2-5	CASSPNSGGETQYF	TGTGCCAGCAGTCCTAATAGCGGGGGAGAGACCCAGTACTTC
NA	TRBV7-3	TRBD2	TRBJ2-5	CASSLLAGGHGETQYF	TGTGCCAGCAGCTTACTCGCGGGGGGCCACGGAGAGACCCAGTACTTC
NA	TRBV11-2	NA	TRBJ2-5	CASSDPGLQETQYF	TGTGCCAGCAGCGATCCAGGGCTCCAAGAGACCCAGTACTTC
once	TRBV28	NA	TRBJ2-7	CASSLQPLGEQYF	TGTGCCAGCAGTTTACAGCCTTTGGGGGAGCAGTACTTC
NA	TRBV5-6	TRBD2	TRBJ2-7	CASSLPSGGSSYEQYF	TGTGCCAGCAGCCTCCCCTCGGGGGGGAGCTCCTACGAGCAGTACTTC
few	TRBV11-2	TRBD2	TRBJ2-5	CASSQTSGANHGTQYF	TGTGCCAGCAGCCAGACTAGCGGGGCAAATCATGGTACCCAGTACTTC
NA	TRBV27	NA	TRBJ2-7	CASSLGQTYEQYF	TGTGCCAGCAGTTTGGGGCAGACGTACGAGCAGTACTTC
NA	TRBV7-6	NA	TRBJ1-1	CASSVPLVKNTEAFF	TGTGCCAGCAGCGTGCCTCTAGTTAAAAACACTGAAGCTTTCTTT
NA	TRBV6-6	TRBD2	TRBJ2-1	CASSYSRAGAYNEQFF	TGTGCCAGCAGTTACTCGAGAGCGGGGGCTTACAATGAGCAGTTCTTC
NA	TRBV9	NA	TRBJ1-1	CASSVDRAGRGENTEAFF	TGTGCCAGCAGCGTAGATCGGGCAGGGAGGGGCGAGAACACTGAAGCTTTCTTT
NA	TRBV30	TRBD1	TRBJ1-2	CAWSVGTVYGYTF	TGTGCCTGGAGTGTAGGGACAGTTTATGGCTACACCTTC
NA	TRBV5-1	TRBD1	TRBJ1-1	CASSGQGGMNTEAFF	TGCGCCAGCAGCGGTCAGGGGGGCATGAACACTGAAGCTTTCTTT
NA	TRBV28	NA	TRBJ2-7	CASSLSYGTSLDEQYF	TGTGCCAGCAGTTTAAGCTACGGGACAAGTCTGGACGAGCAGTACTTC
NA	TRBV5-6	NA	TRBJ1-5	CASSFRGQRSNQPQHF	TGTGCCAGCAGCTTTCGGGGGCAACGGAGCAATCAGCCCCAGCATTTT
NA	TRBV6-1	NA	TRBJ2-3	CASSERVAALTDTQYF	TGTGCCAGCAGTGAAAGGGTAGCAGCCCTCACAGATACGCAGTATTTT
few	TRBV3-1/TRBV3-2	NA	TRBJ1-5	CASSRNQPQHF	TGTGCCAGCAGCCGGAATCAGCCCCAGCATTTT
NA	TRBV19	TRBD1	TRBJ1-1	CASSIDGTAEAFF	TGTGCCAGTAGTATAGATGGGACAGCAGAAGCTTTCTTT
NA	TRBV29-1	TRBD2	TRBJ2-1	CSVRLAYNEQFF	TGCAGCGTTCGACTAGCATACAATGAGCAGTTCTTC
NA	TRBV3-1/TRBV3-2	NA	TRBJ1-2	CASSPGIWDITNYGYTF	TGTGCCAGCAGCCCGGGAATTTGGGACATTACTAACTATGGCTACACCTTC
NA	TRBV15	TRBD1	TRBJ1-1	CATSRDRGGTEAFF	TGTGCCACCAGCAGAGACAGGGGGGGCACTGAAGCTTTCTTT
NA	TRBV7-2	TRBD2	TRBJ2-3	CATPGGASSTDTQYF	TGTGCCACACCCGGGGGGGCCTCTAGCACAGATACGCAGTATTTT
NA	TRBV7-9	NA	TRBJ1-1	CASSQAVNTEAFF	TGTGCCAGCAGTCAAGCCGTGAACACTGAAGCTTTCTTT
once	TRBV4-1	TRBD2	TRBJ2-7	CASSAERGGAYEQYF	TGCGCCAGCAGCGCTGAGCGGGGGGGAGCCTACGAGCAGTACTTC
NA	TRBV13	TRBD1	TRBJ2-1	CASSVGTGGSYNEQFF	TGTGCCAGCAGCGTAGGGACAGGGGGCTCCTACAATGAGCAGTTCTTC
NA	TRBV19	TRBD2	TRBJ2-3	CASSPRLAGMQYF	TGTGCCAGTAGTCCAAGACTAGCGGGGATGCAGTATTTT
few	TRBV27	TRBD2	TRBJ2-1	CATTRLAGDNEQFF	TGTGCCACGACAAGACTAGCGGGGGACAATGAGCAGTTCTTC
NA	TRBV5-1	TRBD1	TRBJ1-5	CASSLSGTGDQPQHF	TGCGCCAGCAGCTTGTCCGGGACAGGGGATCAGCCCCAGCATTTT
NA	TRBV27	TRBD1	TRBJ2-2	CASRIQGAGELFF	TGTGCCAGCAGAATACAGGGGGCCGGGGAGCTGTTTTTT
NA	TRBV29-1	NA	TRBJ1-1	CSVNHRQANTEAFF	TGCAGCGTTAACCACAGACAGGCTAACACTGAAGCTTTCTTT
NA	TRBV7-2	NA	TRBJ1-5	CASSSQGIGGQPQHF	TGTGCCAGCAGCTCCCAGGGAATTGGAGGTCAGCCCCAGCATTTT
NA	TRBV6-1	TRBD1	TRBJ1-5	CASSERLGGSQPQHF	TGTGCCAGCAGTGAACGATTAGGGGGCAGTCAGCCCCAGCATTTT
NA	TRBV29-1	NA	TRBJ1-5	CSVEDGGTQPQHF	TGCAGCGTTGAAGATGGAGGGACTCAGCCCCAGCATTTT